This is a list of T cell receptor beta chains from one sample in a study of OX40 agonist ivuxolimab in advanced cancers. Here immunoSEQ multiplex PCR was the method, and the copy in TCRdb shows in-frame clones only, minus some. The sample includes tens of thousands of clones, 85% to 90% of them seen just once. The material was CD4+ or CD8+ T cells sorted from blood, obtained in a trial of the OX40 agonist ivuxolimab. The receptors were gathered from an adult with an advanced solid tumor such as melanoma, head and neck, liver or kidney cancer. The CDR3 runs from the conserved cysteine through the conserved F or W. The order of the fields is J gene, clone size, D gene, V gene, CDR3 protein, CDR3 DNA. The D gene is left open where the match is weak. Size is stated for part of the rows, as once, few or many counts, or as a class when the clone is expanded.

J gene: TRBJ2-7; clone size: few; D gene: .; V gene: TRBV7-9; CDR3 protein: CASSRRDGTAYEQYF; CDR3 DNA: TGTGCCAGCAGCCGGCGGGACGGGACAGCCTACGAGCAGTACTTC
J gene: TRBJ2-7; clone size: .; D gene: .; V gene: TRBV30; CDR3 protein: CAWSGRGVTSYYEQYF; CDR3 DNA: TGTGCCTGGAGCGGAAGGGGAGTGACTTCCTACTACGAGCAGTACTTC
J gene: TRBJ2-1; clone size: .; D gene: TRBD2; V gene: TRBV5-4; CDR3 protein: CASSLSVAGGPDEQFF; CDR3 DNA: TGTGCCAGCAGCTTGTCCGTAGCGGGAGGGCCGGATGAGCAGTTCTTC
J gene: TRBJ2-1; clone size: .; D gene: .; V gene: TRBV30; CDR3 protein: CAAGYNEQFF; CDR3 DNA: TGTGCGGCGGGGTACAATGAGCAGTTCTTC
J gene: TRBJ2-1; clone size: .; D gene: TRBD2; V gene: TRBV4-2; CDR3 protein: CASSQELAGFYNEQFF; CDR3 DNA: TGTGCCAGCAGCCAAGAACTAGCGGGATTTTACAATGAGCAGTTCTTC
J gene: TRBJ2-7; clone size: .; D gene: TRBD2; V gene: TRBV18; CDR3 protein: CASSPGGRASYEQYF; CDR3 DNA: TGTGCCAGCTCACCGGGCGGGAGGGCCTCCTACGAGCAGTACTTC
J gene: TRBJ2-5; clone size: .; D gene: TRBD1; V gene: TRBV5-5; CDR3 protein: CASSRTGQETQYF; CDR3 DNA: TGTGCCAGCAGCCGGACAGGGCAAGAGACCCAGTACTTC
J gene: TRBJ2-7; clone size: .; D gene: TRBD2; V gene: TRBV2; CDR3 protein: CASSGSGVPYEQYF; CDR3 DNA: TGTGCCAGCAGTGGAAGCGGGGTCCCCTACGAGCAGTACTTC
J gene: TRBJ1-1; clone size: .; D gene: .; V gene: TRBV5-4; CDR3 protein: CASSPKIGNMNTEAFF; CDR3 DNA: TGTGCCAGCAGCCCGAAGATCGGCAACATGAACACTGAAGCTTTCTTT
J gene: TRBJ2-5; clone size: .; D gene: .; V gene: TRBV7-8; CDR3 protein: CASSLTNQETQYF; CDR3 DNA: TGTGCCAGCAGCTTAACCAACCAAGAGACCCAGTACTTC
J gene: TRBJ2-5; clone size: .; D gene: TRBD2; V gene: TRBV6-5; CDR3 protein: CASSYSGREWETQYF; CDR3 DNA: TGTGCCAGCAGTTACTCGGGGAGGGAGTGGGAGACCCAGTACTTC
J gene: TRBJ1-1; clone size: .; D gene: .; V gene: TRBV4-2; CDR3 protein: CASSQDSQGRGNTEAFF; CDR3 DNA: TGTGCCAGCAGCCAAGATAGCCAGGGAAGGGGGAACACTGAAGCTTTCTTT
J gene: TRBJ1-5; clone size: .; D gene: .; V gene: TRBV10-3; CDR3 protein: CAISEAGNQPQHF; CDR3 DNA: TGTGCCATCAGCGAGGCAGGGAACCAGCCCCAGCATTTT
J gene: TRBJ2-3; clone size: .; D gene: TRBD1; V gene: TRBV6-1; CDR3 protein: CASNQGQRNTDTQYF; CDR3 DNA: TGTGCCAGCAATCAGGGACAGCGTAACACAGATACGCAGTATTTT
J gene: TRBJ1-6; clone size: once; D gene: .; V gene: TRBV2; CDR3 protein: CASSVKRTPNSPLHF; CDR3 DNA: TGTGCCAGCAGTGTAAAGAGGACTCCAAATTCACCCCTCCACTTT
J gene: TRBJ2-7; clone size: .; D gene: TRBD2; V gene: TRBV5-1; CDR3 protein: CASGGTSGSGSSYEQYF; CDR3 DNA: TGCGCCAGCGGCGGGACTAGCGGAAGTGGAAGCTCCTACGAGCAGTACTTC
J gene: TRBJ2-7; clone size: .; D gene: .; V gene: TRBV5-8; CDR3 protein: CASSRAREYGEQYF; CDR3 DNA: TGTGCCAGCAGCCGAGCTCGGGAATACGGCGAGCAGTACTTC
J gene: TRBJ2-2; clone size: .; D gene: TRBD2; V gene: TRBV9; CDR3 protein: CASSVGTSVPRRGPGELFF; CDR3 DNA: TGTGCCAGCAGCGTAGGGACTAGCGTTCCGAGAAGGGGTCCCGGGGAGCTGTTTTTT
J gene: TRBJ1-4; clone size: few; D gene: .; V gene: TRBV4-1; CDR3 protein: CASSQPMTTNEKLFF; CDR3 DNA: TGCGCCAGCAGCCAACCGATGACAACTAATGAAAAACTGTTTTTT
J gene: TRBJ2-5; clone size: .; D gene: .; V gene: TRBV18; CDR3 protein: CASSPGFLAEGGYQETQYF; CDR3 DNA: TGTGCCAGCTCACCAGGATTCCTAGCGGAGGGGGGATACCAAGAGACCCAGTACTTC
J gene: TRBJ1-5; clone size: .; D gene: .; V gene: TRBV19; CDR3 protein: CASSKDGVGPQHF; CDR3 DNA: TGTGCCAGTAGTAAAGATGGGGTTGGTCCCCAGCATTTT
J gene: TRBJ2-2; clone size: .; D gene: TRBD1; V gene: TRBV7-2; CDR3 protein: CASSPQGGGELFF; CDR3 DNA: TGTGCCAGCAGCCCACAGGGGGGCGGGGAGCTGTTTTTT
J gene: TRBJ1-3; clone size: .; D gene: .; V gene: TRBV11-1; CDR3 protein: CASKRDHSGNTIYF; CDR3 DNA: TGTGCCAGCAAGCGCGACCACTCTGGAAACACCATATATTTT
J gene: TRBJ2-7; clone size: .; D gene: .; V gene: TRBV5-1; CDR3 protein: CASSEIGSYGEQYF; CDR3 DNA: TGCGCCAGCAGCGAAATTGGGTCCTACGGAGAGCAGTACTTC
J gene: TRBJ2-7; clone size: .; D gene: .; V gene: TRBV6-5; CDR3 protein: CASSPDRASHYEQYF; CDR3 DNA: TGTGCCAGCAGCCCGGACAGAGCCAGCCATTACGAGCAGTACTTC
J gene: TRBJ1-2; clone size: .; D gene: .; V gene: TRBV28; CDR3 protein: CASSENRDTNGGYTF; CDR3 DNA: TGTGCCAGCAGTGAGAACCGGGACACCAACGGAGGCTACACCTTC
J gene: TRBJ1-1; clone size: .; D gene: .; V gene: TRBV5-1; CDR3 protein: CASSLVLWSPEAFF; CDR3 DNA: TGCGCCAGCAGCTTGGTTCTATGGAGCCCCGAAGCTTTCTTT
J gene: TRBJ2-1; clone size: .; D gene: TRBD2; V gene: TRBV28; CDR3 protein: CASSFYRLAGVGDEQFF; CDR3 DNA: TGTGCCAGCAGTTTTTACCGACTAGCGGGAGTTGGCGATGAGCAGTTCTTC
J gene: TRBJ1-1; clone size: .; D gene: .; V gene: TRBV19; CDR3 protein: CASSVTANTEAFF; CDR3 DNA: TGTGCCAGTAGTGTTACAGCGAACACTGAAGCTTTCTTT